What follows are 23 T cell receptor beta chains derived from one specimen sequenced in a study of T cell repertoires in cytomegalovirus infection. TCRdb reprocessed the reads with MiXCR, giving one entry per CDR3 protein. The sample comprises 150,000 to 200,000 distinct CDR3 sequences, approximately 9.6% of which are singletons, and about 4.6% rests with the top ten. The sequenced sample consisted of PBMCs. The source of these receptors is a human donor in good health (CMV status not recorded). Some clones in this sample may be carry-over from other donors' samples.

This clonotype was seen repeatedly, ten times or more. This chain connects TRBV7-2 to TRBJ2-7; maybe TRBD2 (6 bases). Trimming took off 5 bases at V and 6 bases at J, with 23 bases between the two ends. The CDR3 extends over 16 amino acids. Germline V gene sequence: CDR1 SGHTA, CDR2 FQGNSA. The CDR3 nucleotides are TGTGCCAGCAGCCCTGATGGCGGGACCGTTCGGGGCGAGCAGTACTTC. Translation: CASSPDGGTVRGEQYF. The variable domain in full, with the rest retrieved from reference TRBV7-2 and TRBJ2-7, is GAGVSQSPSNKVTEKGKDVELRCDPISGHTALYWYRQSLGQGLEFLIYFQGNSAPDKSGLPSDRFSAERTGGSVSTLTIQRTQQEDSAVYLCASSPDGGTVRGEQYFGPGTRLTVT.

This clonotype was recorded many times. The J gene is TRBJ2-2, the V gene TRBV11-2; D is unresolved. Between the trimmed V and J ends, which lost 7 bases and 7 bases, there was a span of 10 bases. The germline V gene has CDR1 SGHAT and CDR2 FQNNGV. This CDR3 is built from 12 residues. CDR3 sequence: CASTLAVGELFF. The DNA for the CDR3 is TGTGCCAGCACCCTGGCCGTCGGGGAGCTGTTTTTT.

The V call is TRBV10-3, the J call TRBJ2-2, with D perhaps TRBD1 (6 bases). Germline V gene sequence: CDR1 ENHRY, CDR2 SYGVKD. Trimming shortened V by 2 bases and J by 4 bases, and 8 bases separated the two germline ends. CDR3 length equals 14 residues. The CDR3 sequence: CAISEQTGTGELFF. CDR3 bases: TGTGCCATCAGTGAGCAGACAGGCACCGGGGAGCTGTTTTTT.

This chain connects TRBV11-2 to TRBJ2-5; 9 bases are a match to TRBD2. CDR3 length: 14 residues. Germline assignment: CDR1 SGHAT and CDR2 FQNNGV. V lost 5 bases, J lost 9 bases, and 10 bases stayed unmatched. CDR3 DNA sequence: TGTGCCAGCAGCCTTACTGCGGGAGGGGGGTCCCAGTACTTC. It is translated as CASSLTAGGGSQYF.

This clonotype was observed at least ten times. This chain links TRBV7-6 with TRBJ1-2; TRBD1 matches at 7 bases. The CDR3 spans 16 residues. The ends lost 4 bases at V and 6 bases at J; junction bases unmatched: 14. CDR1 is SGHVS, CDR2 FNYEAQ, per germline. CDR3 residues: CASSSSDRPLLHGYTF. DNA of the CDR3: TGTGCCAGCAGCTCTTCGGACAGGCCCCTATTACATGGCTACACCTTC. Full variable domain (remainder filled in from reference TRBV7-6 and TRBJ1-2): GAGVSQSPRYKVTKRGQDVALRCDPISGHVSLYWYRQALGQGPEFLTYFNYEAQQDKSGLPNDRFSAERPEGSISTLTIQRTEQRDSAMYRCASSSSDRPLLHGYTFGSGTRLTVV.

This clonotype was observed at least ten times. V gene TRBV7-9 combines with J gene TRBJ2-1; D could derive from TRBD1 or TRBD2 (5 bases each). The CDR3 has 12 amino acids. V was shortened by 1 base and J by 14 bases, with 12 bases between the two germline ends. The germline CDR1 and CDR2 sequences are SEHNR and FQNEAQ (reference sequence). The CDR3 sequence is CASSLGDRVKFF. The CDR3 nucleotides are TGTGCCAGCAGCTTAGGGGACCGAGTTAAGTTCTTC.

In its sample, this clonotype was seen a few times. J is TRBJ1-6 and V is TRBV10-3; 8 bases match TRBD1. CDR3 length: 14 amino acids. From germline, CDR1 is ENHRY and CDR2 SYGVKD. Trimming cost V 7 bases and J 9 bases; bases outside gene matches: 8. The CDR3 here is CAITDGQGSSPLHF. The CDR3 DNA reads TGTGCCATCACTGATGGACAGGGTTCTTCACCCCTCCACTTT.

This clonotype appeared many times. The CDR3 is CASSLTPKYEQYF. CDR3 sequence (DNA): TGTGCCAGCAGCTTAACTCCTAAATACGAGCAGTACTTC. V gene TRBV7-8 combines with J gene TRBJ2-7; the D is unclear. The V end was cut by 2 bases, the J end by 4 bases, with 9 bases between. Germline V gene sequence: CDR1 SGHVS, CDR2 FQNEAQ. This CDR3 has 13 amino acids. Variable domain in full (rest from reference TRBV7-8 and TRBJ2-7): GAGVSQSPRYKVAKRGQDVALRCDPISGHVSLFWYQQALGQGPEFLTYFQNEAQLDKSGLPSDRFFAERPEGSVSTLKIQRTQQEDSAVYLCASSLTPKYEQYFGPGTRLTVT.

In its sample, this clonotype was seen many times. J is TRBJ2-2 and V is TRBV12-3 or TRBV12-4, with a possible D match to TRBD1 (5 bases). The ends were cut back, 5 bases at V and 6 bases at J, with 16 bases in the middle. The length of the CDR3 is 15 residues. CDR3 protein: CASSGNRLNAGELFF. CDR3 sequence (DNA): TGTGCCAGCAGTGGTAACAGGCTGAATGCCGGGGAGCTGTTTTTT.

This clonotype appeared many times. This chain links TRBV7-8 with TRBJ1-6, with D possibly TRBD1 on 5 matching bases. The CDR3 extends over 18 amino acids. Looked up from germline, CDR1 is SGHVS and CDR2 is FQNEAQ. Trimming shortened V by 0 bases and J by 0 bases, and 12 bases separated the two germline ends. The CDR3 is CASSLARPGSSYNSPLHF. The CDR3 region has the DNA TGTGCCAGCAGCTTAGCGCGGCCAGGGAGCTCCTATAATTCACCCCTCCACTTT.

This clonotype was observed many times. The CDR3 spells CASSLSLVNEQFF. The CDR3 DNA sequence: TGTGCCAGCAGTTTATCCTTAGTGAATGAGCAGTTCTTC. The gene calls are TRBV28 and TRBJ2-1; the D is unclear. The V and J ends lost 1 base and 7 bases respectively, with 8 bases between them. The germline gives CDR1 MDHEN, CDR2 SYDVKM. This CDR3 contains 13 residues.

CDR3 residues: CSAREGGDSYNEQFF. The CDR3 region has the DNA TGCAGTGCTAGAGAGGGTGGGGACTCTTACAATGAGCAGTTCTTC. The chain combines TRBV20-1 with TRBJ2-1; D is possibly TRBD2 (6 bases). CDR1 and CDR2 (germline): DFQATT, SNEGSKA (reference sequence). The V gene lost 0 bases and the J gene lost 4 bases, with 13 bases spanning the gap. This CDR3 contains 15 residues.

The J gene is TRBJ2-7, the V gene TRBV5-6, with a possible D match to TRBD1 (5 bases). The length of the CDR3 is 14 residues. V lost 4 bases and J lost 2, with 13 bases in between. Germline V gene sequence: CDR1 SGHDT, CDR2 YYEEEE. CDR3 in DNA: TGTGCCAGCAGCCCCAGGGCCCAACCCTACGAGCAGTACTTC. It translates to CASSPRAQPYEQYF.

This clonotype was seen many times. This sequence joins TRBV7-2 and TRBJ1-2; 7 nucleotides align to TRBD1. CDR1 and CDR2 from the germline V gene are SGHTA and FQGNSA. Trimming at V came to 0 bases and at J to 1 base, leaving 8 bases not matched to a gene. The CDR3 sequence is 17 residues long. As DNA, the CDR3 is TGTGCCAGCAGCTTAGCCAGAGGAGGGGGCGTTAACTATGGCTACACCTTC. It codes for CASSLARGGGVNYGYTF. The entire variable domain, with the rest obtained from reference TRBV7-2 and TRBJ1-2, is as follows: GAGVSQSPSNKVTEKGKDVELRCDPISGHTALYWYRQSLGQGLEFLIYFQGNSAPDKSGLPSDRFSAERTGGSVSTLTIQRTQQEDSAVYLCASSLARGGGVNYGYTFGSGTRLTVV.

The chain couples TRBV6-2 or TRBV6-3 to TRBJ1-1, with D possibly matching TRBD1 (6 bases). The CDR3 is 15 residues long. CDR1 is MNHEY, CDR2 SVGEGT, per germline. V was cut by 5 bases and J by 0 bases, with 13 bases left in between. The CDR3 nucleotides are TGTGCCAGCAGTGATACAGGGACCTTGAACACTGAAGCTTTCTTT. The encoded protein is CASSDTGTLNTEAFF.

This clonotype was detected only a few times. The chain combines TRBV10-2 with TRBJ1-2; D uncertain. V was pared by 5 bases and J by 2 bases, with 9 bases between. CDR3 length: 13 amino acids. The germline CDR1 and CDR2 sequences are WSHSY and SAAADI. CDR3 sequence (DNA): TGCGCCAGCAGTCCGACACCGAACTATGGCTACACCTTC. This sequence encodes CASSPTPNYGYTF.

This clonotype showed up many times. V is TRBV9 and J is TRBJ2-1, with a weak D call TRBD1 (6 bases). CDR3 length equals 14 residues. Looked up from germline, CDR1 is SGDLS and CDR2 is YYNGEE. Trimming shortened V by 1 base and J by 9 bases, and 14 bases separated the two germline ends. The CDR3 here is CASSVSPQQGEQFF. The DNA for the CDR3 is TGTGCCAGCAGCGTATCGCCTCAACAGGGTGAGCAGTTCTTC.

This clonotype was seen more than once but under ten times. This rearrangement joins TRBV6-2 or TRBV6-3 to TRBJ1-5; D unresolved. Trimming cost V 2 bases and J 9 bases, with 11 bases left between them. The CDR3 extends over 13 amino acids. In germline, CDR1 is MNHEY, CDR2 SVGEGT. For the CDR3, the DNA is TGTGCCAGCAGTTACCCCGGAGAGTCGCCCCAGCATTTT. It encodes CASSYPGESPQHF.

The chain carries TRBV29-1 and TRBJ1-2; D remains ambiguous. Looked up from germline, CDR1 is SQVTM and CDR2 is ANQGSEA. Trimming left V 5 bases short and J 0 bases short, with 7 bases between. CDR3 length: 12 amino acids. The CDR3 sequence: CSVRVSNYGYTF. CDR3 coding DNA: TGCAGCGTTCGGGTCTCTAACTATGGCTACACCTTC.

The chain couples TRBV29-1 to TRBJ2-1, with D possibly TRBD2 on 5 matching bases. V was cut by 4 bases and J by 0 bases, with 10 bases left in between. This CDR3 is built from 14 residues. The V gene's germline CDR1 is SQVTM and CDR2 ANQGSEA. CDR3 bases: TGCAGCGTTGGGGAGACAAGCTCCTACAATGAGCAGTTCTTC. Its protein product is CSVGETSSYNEQFF.

The table lists this clonotype with a few counts. The chain combines TRBV19 with TRBJ1-5; tentatively, D is TRBD1 (6 bases). V dropped 6 bases and J dropped 4 bases, with 19 bases sitting between them. The CDR3 runs 16 residues. Looked up from germline, CDR1 is LNHDA and CDR2 is SQIVND (reference sequence). DNA for the CDR3: TGTGCCAGTAGCCGTAAGAGGGGGGATGTAAATCAGCCCCAGCATTTT. As protein: CASSRKRGDVNQPQHF.

The chain recombines TRBV20-1 with TRBJ2-7; the D gene is possibly TRBD2 (6 bases). V was shortened by 0 bases and J by 3 bases, with 15 bases between the two germline ends. The CDR3 is 15 amino acids. Per the germline V gene, CDR1 is DFQATT and CDR2 is SNEGSKA (reference sequence). This CDR3 reads CSARDEAGQRYEQYF. CDR3 in DNA: TGCAGTGCTAGAGATGAGGCGGGGCAACGCTACGAGCAGTACTTC.

Comment on this clonotype: A much larger clone is a single base away; this may be a read error. The gene calls are TRBV7-2 and TRBJ2-1, with D unresolved. The length of the CDR3 is 14 residues. Trimming stripped 4 bases from V and 3 bases from J, with 10 bases between. Germline CDR1 is SGHTA and CDR2 is FQGNSA. CDR3: CASSSNGFYNEQFF. CDR3 DNA: TGTGCCAGCAGCTCAAATGGCTTCTACAATGAGCAGTTCTTC.